The 20 T cell receptor beta chains given below trace back to one sample, sequenced in a study of OX40 agonist ivuxolimab in advanced cancers. Libraries were prepared by immunoSEQ multiplex PCR; TCRdb keeps only in-frame clonotypes and omits some of them. The sample holds approximately 100,000 clones, 70% to 90% seen once. Sample: CD4+ or CD8+ T cells sorted from blood, taken in a trial of the OX40 agonist ivuxolimab. These receptors originate from an adult with an advanced solid tumor such as melanoma, head and neck, liver or kidney cancer.

The chain joins TRBV4-1 to TRBJ2-7, with 8 bases matching TRBD1. V shed 4 bases and J 1 base; nucleotides not matched to a gene: 6. The germline V gene encodes CDR1 MGHRA and CDR2 YSYEKL. The CDR3 length is 15 residues. The CDR3 reads CASSPGQGRSYEQYF. The CDR3, as DNA: TGCGCCAGCAGCCCAGGACAGGGTAGGTCCTACGAGCAGTACTTC.

The chain carries TRBV28 and TRBJ1-5, with no clear D. The CDR3 sequence is 10 residues long. Trimming took off 10 bases at V and 13 bases at J, with 14 bases between the two ends. In germline, CDR1 is MDHEN, CDR2 SYDVKM. As DNA, the CDR3 is TGTGCCACCGGACCCTCCAAACAGCATTTT. Its protein product is CATGPSKQHF.

This chain connects TRBV7-2 to TRBJ2-7, with a possible D match to TRBD1 (5 bases). Germline V CDR1 and CDR2: SGHTA, FQGNSA. This CDR3 has 14 amino acids. The germline V and J ends were trimmed by 1 base and 3 bases, with 10 bases remaining between them. CDR3 loop: CASSLEAGNYEQYF. Written as DNA, the CDR3 is TGTGCCAGCAGCTTAGAGGCAGGGAACTACGAGCAGTACTTC. Using reference TRBV7-2 and TRBJ2-7 for the parts outside the CDR3, the full variable domain is GAGVSQSPSNKVTEKGKDVELRCDPISGHTALYWYRQSLGQGLEFLIYFQGNSAPDKSGLPSDRFSAERTGGSVSTLTIQRTQQEDSAVYLCASSLEAGNYEQYFGPGTRLTVT.

The V gene is TRBV28, the J gene TRBJ2-1, with D perhaps matching TRBD1 or TRBD2 (5 bases each). Looked up from germline, CDR1 is MDHEN and CDR2 is SYDVKM. There are 13 residues in the CDR3. Trimming pared 2 bases from V and 6 bases from J, leaving 8 bases between. CDR3 sequence reads: CASSLGGGNEQFF. The CDR3 DNA sequence: TGTGCCAGCAGTTTAGGGGGTGGCAATGAGCAGTTCTTC.

The chain links TRBV19 to TRBJ2-7, with D perhaps TRBD2 (6 bases). Trimming shortened V by 3 bases and J by 5 bases, and 17 bases separated the two germline ends. The CDR3 totals 15 residues. The V gene's germline CDR1 is LNHDA and CDR2 SQIVND (reference sequence). The CDR3 protein is CASSMGGISGDEQYF. In DNA form, the CDR3 reads TGTGCCAGTAGTATGGGAGGAATCTCGGGTGACGAGCAGTACTTC.

This chain uses TRBV28 with TRBJ1-4; perhaps TRBD1 as D (5 bases). Germline CDR1 reads MDHEN; CDR2 reads SYDVKM. This CDR3 has 14 amino acids. The V end lost 6 bases, the J end lost 8 bases, and 16 bases lay between the germline ends. The CDR3 region has the DNA TGTGCCAGCAGCCCACCGGGACGTGGGGAAAAACTGTTTTTT. Amino acid sequence: CASSPPGRGEKLFF.

This clone showed up just once. The gene calls are TRBV9 and TRBJ2-4; possibly TRBD1 or TRBD2 for D (5 bases each). Per germline, CDR1 SGDLS and CDR2 YYNGEE. The length of the CDR3 is 13 residues. Deletions cut 2 bases from V and 8 bases from J, with 11 bases between. The CDR3 coding sequence is TGTGCCAGCAGCGTGGGGGTCTTAGACATTCAGTACTTC. It translates to CASSVGVLDIQYF.

The chain carries TRBV5-5 and TRBJ1-1; 7 bases line up with TRBD1. CDR1 and CDR2 from the germline V gene are SGHKS and YYEKEE (reference sequence). This CDR3 contains 15 residues. With V trimmed by 4 bases and J by 0 bases, 6 bases remained unmatched. The CDR3: CASSAGQNMNTEAFF. The CDR3 nucleotides are TGTGCCAGCAGCGCGGGACAGAACATGAACACTGAAGCTTTCTTT.

V and J are TRBV5-4 and TRBJ2-7; 7 nucleotides line up with TRBD1. Germline values: CDR1 SGHNT, CDR2 YYREEE (reference sequence). Trimming at V came to 4 bases and at J to 3 bases, leaving 7 bases not matched to a gene. CDR3 length: 14 residues. The CDR3 sequence is CASSARDRVYEQYF. The CDR3 DNA sequence: TGTGCCAGCAGCGCCCGGGACAGAGTCTACGAGCAGTACTTC.

This chain uses TRBV7-9 with TRBJ2-5; no definite D call. Germline CDR1 reads SEHNR; CDR2 reads FQNEAQ (reference sequence). The CDR3 contains 14 residues. V shed 1 base and J shed 2 bases, with 8 bases lying between them. The CDR3 sequence: CASSLGVSQETQYF. Written as DNA, the CDR3 is TGTGCCAGCAGCTTAGGTGTATCTCAAGAGACCCAGTACTTC.

The chain employs TRBV5-5 and TRBJ2-1; D may be TRBD1 or TRBD2 (5 bases each). Trimming cost V 4 bases and J 6 bases, with 8 bases left between them. Germline assignment: CDR1 SGHKS and CDR2 YYEKEE (reference sequence). The CDR3 length is 12 residues. In nucleotides, the CDR3 is TGTGCCAGCAGCCCCGGGACCAATGAGCAGTTCTTC. It encodes CASSPGTNEQFF.

This chain uses TRBV27 with TRBJ2-6; possible D gene TRBD1, 6 bases. V was cut by 5 bases and J by 4 bases, with 12 bases left in between. This CDR3 comprises 15 residues. Germline values: CDR1 MNHEY, CDR2 SMNVEV (reference sequence). Written as DNA, the CDR3 is TGTGCCAGCAGTCCCCTAGGACAGGGGGCCAACGTCCTGACTTTC. Protein: CASSPLGQGANVLTF.

By proportion, this clone is medium-sized. The chain links TRBV19 to TRBJ2-7; D call uncertain. This CDR3 is 15 amino acids long. Per the germline V gene, CDR1 is LNHDA and CDR2 is SQIVND (reference sequence). V lost 1 base, J lost 5 bases, and 15 bases lay in between. CDR3 sequence reads: CASSIGTLTWDEQYF. CDR3 bases: TGTGCCAGTAGTATAGGGACCCTTACCTGGGACGAGCAGTACTTC.

This chain uses TRBV19 with TRBJ2-7, with 8 bases fitting TRBD2. CDR3 size: 13 residues. Germline V gene data show CDR1 as LNHDA and CDR2 as SQIVND (reference sequence). V shed 11 bases and J 2 bases; nucleotides not matched to a gene: 8. The CDR3 DNA is TGTGCCTCCTCTATAGCGGGGACCTACGAGCAGTACTTC. Protein: CASSIAGTYEQYF.

The chain recombines TRBV5-5 with TRBJ2-5; no definite D call. CDR3 length: 13 amino acids. Trimming pared 0 bases from V and 2 bases from J, leaving 5 bases between. Germline CDR1 is SGHKS and CDR2 is YYEKEE (reference sequence). Written as DNA, the CDR3 is TGTGCCAGCAGCTTGGGGTATCAAGAGACCCAGTACTTC. This translates into CASSLGYQETQYF.

This clone was observed at least ten times. The chain combines TRBV13 with TRBJ2-7; D is possibly TRBD2 (7 bases). Trimming stripped 6 bases from V and 5 bases from J, with 17 bases between. The V gene's germline CDR1 is PRHDT and CDR2 FYEKMQ (reference sequence). This CDR3 comprises 14 residues. CDR3 loop: CASSLSGEGDEQYF. The CDR3 region has the DNA TGTGCCAGCAGTCTTTCAGGGGAGGGCGACGAGCAGTACTTC. The entire variable domain, with the rest obtained from reference TRBV13 and TRBJ2-7, is as follows: AAGVIQSPRHLIKEKRETATLKCYPIPRHDTVYWYQQGPGQDPQFLISFYEKMQSDKGSIPDRFSAQQFSDYHSELNMSSLELGDSALYFCASSLSGEGDEQYFGPGTRLTVT.

This clone was counted a single time. The chain carries TRBV7-9 and TRBJ1-2; D possibly corresponds to TRBD1 (6 bases). V was shortened by 5 bases and J by 2 bases, with 12 bases between the two germline ends. Germline assignment: CDR1 SEHNR and CDR2 FQNEAQ (reference sequence). The CDR3 has 14 residues. This CDR3 reads CASSRTEINYGYTF. The CDR3 DNA follows: TGTGCCAGCAGCCGGACAGAAATAAACTATGGCTACACCTTC.

This clone occurred a few times. V gene TRBV18 combines with J gene TRBJ2-1; D remains unclear. Germline CDR1 is KGHSH and CDR2 is LQKENI. V was trimmed by 6 bases and J by 5 bases, leaving 14 bases between them. CDR3 length: 14 amino acids. CDR3 bases: TGTGCCAGCTCCCCAAAACAAGGCCACAATGAGCAGTTCTTC. This gives the protein CASSPKQGHNEQFF.

The rearrangement uses TRBV12-5 and TRBJ2-1, with D uncertain. The CDR3 has 12 amino acids. Germline V gives CDR1 LGHNT, CDR2 FRNRAP. V gave up 4 bases and J gave up 10 bases, with 11 bases separating them. CDR3 coding DNA: TGTGCTAGTGGTTCCCCCGCGCTGGAGCAGTTCTTC. Amino acids: CASGSPALEQFF.

The rearrangement uses TRBV7-9 and TRBJ2-7; D is perhaps TRBD1 or TRBD2 (5 bases each). This CDR3 contains 12 residues. V was shortened by 5 bases and J by 7 bases, with 12 bases between the two germline ends. CDR1 and CDR2 from the germline V gene are SEHNR and FQNEAQ (reference sequence). The CDR3 region has the DNA TGTGCCAGCAGCCGAGACAGAGGGGAGCAGTACTTC. Protein: CASSRDRGEQYF.